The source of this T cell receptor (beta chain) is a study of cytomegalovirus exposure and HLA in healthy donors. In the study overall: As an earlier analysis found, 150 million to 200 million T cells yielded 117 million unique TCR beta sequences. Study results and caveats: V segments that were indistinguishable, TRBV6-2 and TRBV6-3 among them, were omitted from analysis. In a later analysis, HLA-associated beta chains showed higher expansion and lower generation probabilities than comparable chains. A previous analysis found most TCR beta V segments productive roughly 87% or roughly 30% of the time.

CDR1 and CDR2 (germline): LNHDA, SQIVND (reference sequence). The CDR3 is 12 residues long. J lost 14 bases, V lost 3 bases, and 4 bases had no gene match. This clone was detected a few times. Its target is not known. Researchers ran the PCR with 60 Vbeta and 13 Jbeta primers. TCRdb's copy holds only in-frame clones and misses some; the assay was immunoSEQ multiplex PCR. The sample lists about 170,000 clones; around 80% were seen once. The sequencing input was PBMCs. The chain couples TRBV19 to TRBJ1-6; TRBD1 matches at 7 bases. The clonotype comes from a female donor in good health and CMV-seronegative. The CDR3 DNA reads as TGTGCCAGTAGTATGAACAGGGGCTCCCTCCACTTT. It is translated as CASSMNRGSLHF.